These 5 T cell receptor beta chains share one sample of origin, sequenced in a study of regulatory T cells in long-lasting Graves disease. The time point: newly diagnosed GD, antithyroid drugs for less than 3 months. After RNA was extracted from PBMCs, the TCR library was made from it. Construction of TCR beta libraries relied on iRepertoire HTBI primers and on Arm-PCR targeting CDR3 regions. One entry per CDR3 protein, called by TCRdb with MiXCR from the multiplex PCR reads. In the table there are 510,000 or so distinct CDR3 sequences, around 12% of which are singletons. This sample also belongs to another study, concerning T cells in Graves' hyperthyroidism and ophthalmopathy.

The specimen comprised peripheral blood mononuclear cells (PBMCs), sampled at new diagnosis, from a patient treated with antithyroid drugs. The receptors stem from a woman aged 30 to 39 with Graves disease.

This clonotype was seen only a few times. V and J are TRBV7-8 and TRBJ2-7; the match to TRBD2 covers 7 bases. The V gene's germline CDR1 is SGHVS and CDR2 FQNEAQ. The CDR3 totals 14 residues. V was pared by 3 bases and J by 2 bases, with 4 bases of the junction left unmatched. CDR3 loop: CASSLGLQPYEQYF. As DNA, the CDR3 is TGTGCCAGCAGCTTGGGACTACAGCCCTACGAGCAGTACTTC.

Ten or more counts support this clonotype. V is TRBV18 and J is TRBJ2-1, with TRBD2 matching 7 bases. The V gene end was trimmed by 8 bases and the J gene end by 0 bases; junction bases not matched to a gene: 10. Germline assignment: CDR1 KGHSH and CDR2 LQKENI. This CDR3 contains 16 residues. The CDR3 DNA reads TGTGCCAGCAGCCCTCGAGCGGGGAGCTCCTACAATGAGCAGTTCTTC. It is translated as CASSPRAGSSYNEQFF.

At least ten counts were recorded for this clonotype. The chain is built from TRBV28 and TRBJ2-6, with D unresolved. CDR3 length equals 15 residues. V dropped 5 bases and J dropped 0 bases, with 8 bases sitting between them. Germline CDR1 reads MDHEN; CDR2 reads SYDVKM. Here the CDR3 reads CASSDGVSGANVLTF. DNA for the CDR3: TGTGCCAGCAGTGATGGGGTCTCTGGGGCCAACGTCCTGACTTTC.

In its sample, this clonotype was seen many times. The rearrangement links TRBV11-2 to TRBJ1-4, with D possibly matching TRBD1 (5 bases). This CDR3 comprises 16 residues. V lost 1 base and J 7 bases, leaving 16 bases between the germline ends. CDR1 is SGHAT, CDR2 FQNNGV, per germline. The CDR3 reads CASSLVGGGLSEKLFF. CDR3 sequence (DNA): TGTGCCAGCAGCTTAGTAGGCGGGGGGTTAAGTGAAAAACTGTTTTTT.

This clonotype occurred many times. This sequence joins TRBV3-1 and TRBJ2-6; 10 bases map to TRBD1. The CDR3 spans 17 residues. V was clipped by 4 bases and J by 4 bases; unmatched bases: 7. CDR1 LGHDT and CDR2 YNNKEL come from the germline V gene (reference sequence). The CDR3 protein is CASSPTGTGDGANVLTF. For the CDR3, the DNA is TGTGCCAGCAGCCCAACCGGGACAGGGGACGGGGCCAACGTCCTGACTTTC. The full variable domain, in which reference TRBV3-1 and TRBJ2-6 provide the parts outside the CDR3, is DTAVSQTPKYLVTQMGNDKSIKCEQNLGHDTMYWYKQDSKKFLKIMFSYNNKELIINETVPNRFSPKSPDKAHLNLHINSLELGDSAVYFCASSPTGTGDGANVLTFGAGSRLTVL.